The entry that follows covers one TCR beta chain sequence. Antigen: not known. The sample belongs to a study of shared clonotypes between healthy human individuals. This CDR3 comprises 13 residues. The V and J ends lost 1 base and 8 bases respectively, with 11 bases between them. Germline V gene data show CDR1 as GTSNPN and CDR2 as SVGIG (reference sequence). Execution of the assay was at deep level. Measured with immunoSEQ multiplex PCR; TCRdb has only the in-frame clones, and not every one. The table includes nearly 1,000,000 clones, 70% to 85% detected once. Study conclusions and caveats: Relative to clonotypes present in all four donors, those not shared had lower generation probabilities. The study generally estimated greater richness for naive than memory subsets.

The sequence was obtained from a man between 18 and 35 years old in good health. The chain joins TRBV30 to TRBJ1-4, with unresolved D. The sequencing sample was made of memory CD4+ T cells sorted from blood. Subset given: CD45RA-negative fraction. The CDR3 here is CAWSAIRAEKLFF. DNA for the CDR3: TGTGCCTGGAGTGCCATAAGGGCCGAAAAACTGTTTTTT.